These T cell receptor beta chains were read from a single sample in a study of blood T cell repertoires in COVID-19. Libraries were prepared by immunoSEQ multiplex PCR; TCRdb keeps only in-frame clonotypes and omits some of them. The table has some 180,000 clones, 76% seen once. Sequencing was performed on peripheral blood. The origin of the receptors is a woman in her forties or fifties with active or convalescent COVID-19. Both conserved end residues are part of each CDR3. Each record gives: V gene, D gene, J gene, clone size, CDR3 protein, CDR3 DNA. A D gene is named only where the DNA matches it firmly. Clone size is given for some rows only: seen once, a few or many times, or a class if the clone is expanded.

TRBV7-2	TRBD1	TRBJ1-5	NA	CASSLGQGGKPQHF	TGTGCCAGCAGCTTGGGACAGGGAGGCAAGCCCCAGCATTTT
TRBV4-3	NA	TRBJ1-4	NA	CASSQGRGANEKLFF	TGCGCCAGCAGCCAAGGGAGGGGCGCTAATGAAAAACTGTTTTTT
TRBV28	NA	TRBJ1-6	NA	CASSFPGSDNSPLHF	TGTGCCAGCAGTTTCCCAGGGTCCGATAATTCACCCCTCCACTTT
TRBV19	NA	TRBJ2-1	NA	CASTPSGSGGYEQFF	TGTGCCAGTACCCCCAGTGGGTCCGGAGGCTATGAGCAGTTCTTC
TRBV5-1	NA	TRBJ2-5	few	CASSRGAGQETQYF	TGCGCCAGCAGCCGGGGGGCAGGTCAAGAGACCCAGTACTTC
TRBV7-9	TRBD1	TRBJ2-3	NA	CASSPRQGGTDTQYF	TGTGCCAGCAGCCCTCGACAGGGGGGCACAGATACGCAGTATTTT
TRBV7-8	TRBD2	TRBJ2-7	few	CASSPRTSGSYEQYF	TGTGCCAGCAGCCCCCGGACTAGCGGGAGCTACGAGCAGTACTTC
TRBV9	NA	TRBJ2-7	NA	CASSVDGASSSYEQYF	TGTGCCAGCAGCGTAGATGGGGCCTCTAGCTCCTACGAGCAGTACTTC
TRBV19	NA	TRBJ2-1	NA	CATPPYRTNNEQFF	TGTGCCACTCCTCCATACAGGACTAACAATGAGCAGTTCTTC
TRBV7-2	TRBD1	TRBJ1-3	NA	CASSLAGDRGGGNTIYF	TGTGCCAGCAGCTTAGCGGGGGACAGGGGTGGCGGAAACACCATATATTTT
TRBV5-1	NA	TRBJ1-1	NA	CASNWGERNTEAFF	TGCGCCAGCAATTGGGGCGAACGGAACACTGAAGCTTTCTTT
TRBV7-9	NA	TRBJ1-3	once	CASSLAWTASGNTIYF	TGTGCCAGCAGCTTAGCCTGGACAGCCTCTGGAAACACCATATATTTT
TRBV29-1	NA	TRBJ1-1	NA	CSAKPRHEAFF	TGCAGTGCTAAGCCGAGGCATGAAGCTTTCTTT
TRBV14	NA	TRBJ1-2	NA	CASSQGQGLGGYTF	TGTGCCAGCAGCCAAGGTCAGGGGCTCGGTGGCTACACCTTC
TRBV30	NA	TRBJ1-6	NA	CAWTRHDNSPLHF	TGTGCCTGGACCCGACATGATAATTCACCCCTCCACTTT
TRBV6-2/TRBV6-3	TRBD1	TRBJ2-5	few	CASSYLRTGRETQYF	TGTGCCAGCAGTTACCTCCGGACAGGGAGAGAGACCCAGTACTTC
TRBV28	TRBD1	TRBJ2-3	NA	CASSSGQGAGTDTQYF	TGTGCCAGCAGTTCCGGACAGGGGGCAGGTACAGATACGCAGTATTTT
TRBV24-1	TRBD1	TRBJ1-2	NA	CATRPLTGAGANYGYTF	TGTGCCACCAGGCCCCTGACAGGGGCGGGAGCTAACTATGGCTACACCTTC
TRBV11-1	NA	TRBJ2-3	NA	CASSLDSGIPTQYF	TGTGCCAGCAGCTTAGACTCAGGCATACCTACGCAGTATTTT
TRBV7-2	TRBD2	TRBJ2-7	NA	CASSQTSGRQYEQYF	TGTGCCAGCAGCCAGACTAGCGGGAGGCAGTACGAGCAGTACTTC
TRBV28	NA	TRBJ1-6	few	CASTSRGSYNSPLHF	TGTGCCAGCACCAGTCGGGGCTCCTATAATTCACCCCTCCACTTT
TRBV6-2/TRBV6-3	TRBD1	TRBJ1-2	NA	CASSYQGVFGYTF	TGTGCCAGCAGTTACCAGGGGGTATTTGGCTACACCTTC
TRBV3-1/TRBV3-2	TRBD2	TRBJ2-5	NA	CASSRRTSRTETQYF	TGTGCCAGCAGCCGAAGGACTAGCCGGACGGAGACCCAGTACTTC
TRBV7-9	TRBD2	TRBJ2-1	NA	CASSLKPGLAGPNEQFF	TGTGCCAGCAGCTTGAAACCAGGACTAGCGGGGCCCAATGAGCAGTTCTTC
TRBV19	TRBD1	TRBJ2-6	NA	CATRDRGSGANVLTF	TGTGCCACCCGGGACAGGGGCTCTGGGGCCAACGTCCTGACTTTC
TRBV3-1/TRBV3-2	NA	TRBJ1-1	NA	CASRPPHPGEAFF	TGTGCCAGCAGGCCCCCTCACCCAGGGGAAGCTTTCTTT
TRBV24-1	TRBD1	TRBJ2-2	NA	CATNTGQGNTGELFF	TGTGCCACCAATACGGGACAGGGGAACACCGGGGAGCTGTTTTTT
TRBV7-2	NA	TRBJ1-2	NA	CASSPRQKAHYGYTF	TGTGCCAGCAGCCCCCGACAGAAAGCCCACTATGGCTACACCTTC
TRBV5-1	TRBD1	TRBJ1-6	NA	CASSLAMGQINSPLHF	TGCGCCAGCAGCTTGGCGATGGGACAGATTAATTCACCCCTCCACTTT
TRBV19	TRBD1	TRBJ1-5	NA	CASSIWDRGLQPQHF	TGTGCCAGTAGTATCTGGGACAGGGGGCTTCAGCCCCAGCATTTT
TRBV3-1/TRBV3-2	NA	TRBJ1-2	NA	CASSQESDGYRSYGYTF	TGTGCCAGCAGCCAAGAATCCGATGGCTACAGGAGCTATGGCTACACCTTC
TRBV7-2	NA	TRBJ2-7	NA	CASSLNAGDTRQYF	TGTGCCAGCAGCTTAAATGCGGGGGACACTAGGCAGTACTTC
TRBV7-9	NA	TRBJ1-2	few	CASSWGQNGYTF	TGTGCCAGCAGCTGGGGACAAAATGGCTACACCTTC
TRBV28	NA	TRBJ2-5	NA	CASSPGTGFSEETQYF	TGTGCCAGCAGTCCAGGTACAGGGTTCTCCGAAGAGACCCAGTACTTC
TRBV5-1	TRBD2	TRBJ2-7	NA	CASSLGRRSTTSIYEQYF	TGCGCCAGCAGCTTGGGAAGGAGGAGTACGACTAGCATCTACGAGCAGTACTTC
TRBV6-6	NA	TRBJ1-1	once	CASSYDRRVMNTEAFF	TGTGCCAGCAGTTACGACAGGAGAGTCATGAACACTGAAGCTTTCTTT